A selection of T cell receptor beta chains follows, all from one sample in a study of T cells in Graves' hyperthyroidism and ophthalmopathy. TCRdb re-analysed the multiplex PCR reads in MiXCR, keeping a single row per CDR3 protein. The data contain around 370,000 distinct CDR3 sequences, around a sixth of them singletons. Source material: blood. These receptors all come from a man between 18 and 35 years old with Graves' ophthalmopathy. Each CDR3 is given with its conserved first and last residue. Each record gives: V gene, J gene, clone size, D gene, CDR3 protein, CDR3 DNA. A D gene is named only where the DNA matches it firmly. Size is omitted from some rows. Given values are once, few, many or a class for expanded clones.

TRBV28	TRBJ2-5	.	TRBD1	CASSPGDRGGETQYF	TGTGCCAGCAGTCCTGGGGACAGGGGGGGAGAGACCCAGTACTTC
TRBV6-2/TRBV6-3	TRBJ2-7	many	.	CASRPQGGTYEQYF	TGTGCCAGCAGACCTCAGGGGGGTACCTACGAGCAGTACTTC
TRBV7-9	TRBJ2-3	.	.	CASSPKEGGGGATDTQYF	TGTGCCAGCAGCCCGAAGGAGGGGGGCGGGGGTGCCACAGATACGCAGTATTTT
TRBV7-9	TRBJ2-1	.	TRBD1	CASSKGTGGSYNEQFF	TGTGCCAGCAGCAAGGGGACAGGGGGCTCTTACAATGAGCAGTTCTTC
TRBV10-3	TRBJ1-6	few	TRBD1	CAIRGTVNSPLHF	TGTGCCATCAGGGGGACAGTTAATTCACCCCTCCACTTT
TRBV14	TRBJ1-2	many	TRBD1	CASSQAGTGGNYGYTF	TGTGCCAGCAGCCAAGCCGGGACAGGGGGCAACTATGGCTACACCTTC
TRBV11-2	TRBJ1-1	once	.	CASSLTPAGAIIMNTEAFF	TGTGCCAGCAGCCTCACCCCGGCAGGGGCGATTATCATGAACACTGAAGCTTTCTTT
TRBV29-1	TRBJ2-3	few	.	CSVEEAGGTDTQYF	TGCAGCGTTGAGGAAGCGGGCGGCACAGATACGCAGTATTTT
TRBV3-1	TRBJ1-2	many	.	CASSQEVGGINYGYTF	TGTGCCAGCAGCCAAGAGGTTGGGGGGATTAACTATGGCTACACCTTC
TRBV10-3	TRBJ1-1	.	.	CAIRVETGAFF	TGTGCCATCAGGGTGGAGACTGGAGCTTTCTTT
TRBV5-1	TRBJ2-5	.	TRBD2	CASSRTSGGPSYQETQYF	TGCGCCAGCAGCCGGACTAGCGGGGGCCCCTCGTACCAAGAGACCCAGTACTTC
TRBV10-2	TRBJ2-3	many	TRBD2	CASSDRRGGADTQYF	TGCGCCAGCAGTGATCGGCGGGGGGGCGCAGATACGCAGTATTTT
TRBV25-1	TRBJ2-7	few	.	CASSAPGVYEQYF	TGTGCCAGCAGTGCCCCGGGGGTCTACGAGCAGTACTTC
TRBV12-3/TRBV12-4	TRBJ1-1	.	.	CASSSLTVGLNLNTEAFF	TGTGCCAGCAGTTCCTTAACAGTTGGGCTTAATTTGAACACTGAAGCTTTCTTT
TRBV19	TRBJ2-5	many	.	CASSRAYQETQYF	TGTGCCAGCAGTAGAGCGTACCAAGAGACCCAGTACTTC
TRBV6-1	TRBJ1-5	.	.	CASSEIQLNQPQHF	TGTGCCAGCAGTGAAATACAGCTTAATCAGCCCCAGCATTTT
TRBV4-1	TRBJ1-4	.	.	CASRPTGTTNEKLFF	TGCGCCAGCAGACCGACGGGGACCACTAATGAAAAACTGTTTTTT
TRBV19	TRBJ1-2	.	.	CASSSRTVTKKANYGYTF	TGTGCCAGTAGTTCACGGACAGTCACCAAGAAAGCTAACTATGGCTACACCTTC
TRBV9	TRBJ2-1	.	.	CASSAEPGAFFGEQFF	TGTGCCAGCAGCGCGGAGCCGGGGGCTTTTTTTGGTGAGCAGTTCTTC
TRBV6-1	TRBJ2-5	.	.	CASSEVGVETQYF	TGTGCCAGCAGTGAAGTTGGGGTAGAGACCCAGTACTTC
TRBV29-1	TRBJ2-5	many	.	CSVDSGWAEGQETQYF	TGCAGCGTTGATTCAGGGTGGGCAGAAGGCCAAGAGACCCAGTACTTC
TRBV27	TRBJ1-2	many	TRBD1	CASSLSPEGGPGYTF	TGTGCCAGCAGTTTATCCCCAGAAGGGGGCCCGGGCTACACCTTC
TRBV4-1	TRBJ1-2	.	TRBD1	CASSQAGTGVSYGYTF	TGCGCCAGCAGCCAAGCCGGGACAGGGGTCAGCTATGGCTACACCTTC
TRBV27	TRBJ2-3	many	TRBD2	CASSLVPGGAASTDTQYF	TGTGCCAGCAGTTTAGTACCGGGGGGGGCCGCTAGCACAGATACGCAGTATTTT
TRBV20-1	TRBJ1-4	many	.	CSARDKDEKLFF	TGCAGTGCTAGAGATAAGGATGAAAAACTGTTTTTT
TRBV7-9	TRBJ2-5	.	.	CASSLVVAGPQETQYF	TGTGCCAGCAGCTTAGTAGTCGCGGGCCCTCAAGAGACCCAGTACTTC
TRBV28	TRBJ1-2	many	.	CASSSDGIYGYTF	TGTGCCAGCAGCTCCGACGGAATCTATGGCTACACCTTC
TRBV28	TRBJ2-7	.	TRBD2	CASSFGGGAYEQYF	TGTGCCAGCAGTTTCGGCGGGGGGGCCTACGAGCAGTACTTC
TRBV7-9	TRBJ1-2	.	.	CASSLNAAPIGYTF	TGTGCCAGCAGCTTAAACGCAGCCCCTATCGGCTACACCTTC
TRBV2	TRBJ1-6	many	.	CASSDRAYNSPLHF	TGTGCCAGCAGTGATCGGGCCTATAATTCACCCCTCCACTTT
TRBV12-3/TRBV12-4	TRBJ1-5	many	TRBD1	CASSTPGGGQPQHF	TGTGCCAGCAGTACTCCAGGGGGAGGTCAGCCCCAGCATTTT
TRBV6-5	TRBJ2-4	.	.	CASSYGVGEAKNIQYF	TGTGCCAGCAGTTATGGGGTGGGAGAAGCCAAAAACATTCAGTACTTC
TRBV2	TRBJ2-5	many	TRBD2	CASSDIGLAGAQETQYF	TGTGCCAGCAGTGACATTGGACTAGCGGGGGCTCAAGAGACCCAGTACTTC
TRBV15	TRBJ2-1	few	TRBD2	CATSPPWEGEQFF	TGTGCCACCAGCCCACCCTGGGAGGGTGAGCAGTTCTTC
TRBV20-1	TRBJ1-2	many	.	CSAFSRAAAGYTF	TGCAGTGCTTTCTCCAGGGCGGCAGCTGGCTACACCTTC
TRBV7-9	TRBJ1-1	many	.	CASSLGGDLNTEAFF	TGTGCCAGCAGCTTAGGGGGGGATTTGAACACTGAAGCTTTCTTT
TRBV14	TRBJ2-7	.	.	CASSQERVLPSYEQYF	TGTGCCAGCAGCCAAGAACGTGTCCTCCCCTCCTACGAGCAGTACTTC
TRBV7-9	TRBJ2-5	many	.	CASSLGGGPLGAETQYF	TGTGCCAGCAGCTTAGGCGGGGGCCCCTTGGGGGCAGAGACCCAGTACTTC
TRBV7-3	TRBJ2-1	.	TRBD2	CASSLNSAGVSYNEQFF	TGTGCCAGCAGCTTAAACTCAGCGGGGGTCTCCTACAATGAGCAGTTCTTC
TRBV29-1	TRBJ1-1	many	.	CSVHQIMNTEAFF	TGCAGCGTCCACCAAATAATGAACACTGAAGCTTTCTTT
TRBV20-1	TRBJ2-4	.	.	CSARDRTAKNIQYF	TGCAGTGCTAGAGATAGGACAGCCAAAAACATTCAGTACTTC
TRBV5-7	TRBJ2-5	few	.	CASSLKGRLRWGHQETQYF	TGTGCCAGCAGCTTGAAGGGGCGTCTTCGGTGGGGTCACCAAGAGACCCAGTACTTC
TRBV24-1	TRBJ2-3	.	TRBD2	CATGGGGAGDTQYF	TGTGCCACCGGCGGGGGGGGCGCGGGGGATACGCAGTATTTT
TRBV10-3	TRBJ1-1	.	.	CAISGQWSEAFF	TGTGCCATCAGTGGACAGTGGTCTGAAGCTTTCTTT
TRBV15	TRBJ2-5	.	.	CATSRETLAPGTQYF	TGTGCCACCAGCAGGGAAACACTAGCCCCGGGGACCCAGTACTTC
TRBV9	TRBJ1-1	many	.	CASSVGGRGAQAFF	TGTGCCAGCAGCGTAGGAGGTCGGGGGGCACAAGCTTTCTTT
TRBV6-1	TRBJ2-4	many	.	CASIKRDAGKNIQYF	TGTGCCAGCATCAAGAGGGACGCGGGGAAAAACATTCAGTACTTC
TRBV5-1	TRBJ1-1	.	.	CASSLTGTEASF	TGCGCCAGCAGCTTGACGGGCACTGAAGCTTCCTTT
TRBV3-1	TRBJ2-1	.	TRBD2	CAAGGGGLTYNEQFF	TGTGCCGCGGGGGGCGGGGGGCTCACCTACAATGAGCAGTTCTTC
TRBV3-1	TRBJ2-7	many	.	CASSPGHEQYF	TGTGCCAGCAGCCCCGGCCACGAGCAGTACTTC
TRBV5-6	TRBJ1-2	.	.	CASSLAGRDGYTF	TGTGCCAGCAGCTTGGCGGGACGAGATGGCTACACCTTC
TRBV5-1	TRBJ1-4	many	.	CASSLADGATNEKLFF	TGCGCCAGCAGCTTGGCGGACGGTGCAACTAATGAAAAACTGTTTTTT
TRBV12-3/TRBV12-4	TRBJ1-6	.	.	CASSRRPRPGRNSPLHF	TGTGCCAGCAGTCGACGCCCCCGCCCAGGCCGCAATTCACCCCTCCACTTT